This T cell receptor (beta chain) was sequenced during a study of T cell responses to AZD1222 COVID-19 vaccine. Using immunoSEQ multiplex PCR, the repertoire was profiled, and TCRdb retains in-frame clones only, with some absent. The sample lists more than 100,000 clones, roughly 92% occurring once. Per the germline V gene, CDR1 is SEHNR and CDR2 is FQNEAQ (reference sequence). The CDR3 covers 14 residues. V lost 5 bases, J lost 3 bases, and 14 bases lay in between. V gene TRBV7-9 combines with J gene TRBJ2-7; tentative D call: TRBD2 (6 bases). This receptor was obtained from an adult in good health. This specimen consisted of peripheral blood, obtained on day 0 of AZD1222 vaccination. The CDR3 sequence: CASSHGTFIYEQYF. DNA of the CDR3: TGTGCCAGCAGCCACGGGACTTTTATCTACGAGCAGTACTTC.